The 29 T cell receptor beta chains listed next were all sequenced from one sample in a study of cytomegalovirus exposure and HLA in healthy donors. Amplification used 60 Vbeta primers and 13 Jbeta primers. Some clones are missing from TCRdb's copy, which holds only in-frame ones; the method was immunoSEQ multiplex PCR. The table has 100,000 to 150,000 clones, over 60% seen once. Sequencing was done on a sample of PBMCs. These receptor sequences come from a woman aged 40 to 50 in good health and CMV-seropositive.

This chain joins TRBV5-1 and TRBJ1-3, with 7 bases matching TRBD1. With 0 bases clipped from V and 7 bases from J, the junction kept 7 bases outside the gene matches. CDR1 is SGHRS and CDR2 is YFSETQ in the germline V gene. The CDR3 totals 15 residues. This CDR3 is CASSLGGTGVNTIYF. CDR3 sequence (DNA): TGCGCCAGCAGCTTGGGTGGAACAGGGGTGAACACCATATATTTT.

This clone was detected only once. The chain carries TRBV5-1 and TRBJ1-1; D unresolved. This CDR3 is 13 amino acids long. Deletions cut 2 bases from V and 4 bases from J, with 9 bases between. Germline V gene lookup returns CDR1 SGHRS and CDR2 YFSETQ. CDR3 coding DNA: TGCGCCAGCAGCTTAAGGGAGGGCACTGAAGCTTTCTTT. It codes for CASSLREGTEAFF.

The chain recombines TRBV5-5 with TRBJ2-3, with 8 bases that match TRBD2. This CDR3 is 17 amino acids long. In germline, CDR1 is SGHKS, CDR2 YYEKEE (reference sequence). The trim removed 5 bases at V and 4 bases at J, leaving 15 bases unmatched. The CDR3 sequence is CASSLGGSGLVPDTQYF. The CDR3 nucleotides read TGTGCCAGCAGTTTAGGGGGATCGGGACTAGTTCCAGATACGCAGTATTTT.

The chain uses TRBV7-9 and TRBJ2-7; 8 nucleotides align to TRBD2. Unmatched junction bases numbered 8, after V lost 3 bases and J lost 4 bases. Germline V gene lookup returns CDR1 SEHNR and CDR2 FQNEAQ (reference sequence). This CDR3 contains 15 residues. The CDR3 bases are TGTGCCAGCAGCTTTCCGGGACTAGGGTTATACGAGCAGTACTTC. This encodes CASSFPGLGLYEQYF.

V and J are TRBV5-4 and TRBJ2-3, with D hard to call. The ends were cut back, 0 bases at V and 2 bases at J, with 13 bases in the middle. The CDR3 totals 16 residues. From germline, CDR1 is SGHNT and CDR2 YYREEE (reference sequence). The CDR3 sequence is CASSLVLGQHTDTQYF. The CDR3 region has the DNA TGTGCCAGCAGCTTGGTTCTTGGGCAGCACACAGATACGCAGTATTTT.

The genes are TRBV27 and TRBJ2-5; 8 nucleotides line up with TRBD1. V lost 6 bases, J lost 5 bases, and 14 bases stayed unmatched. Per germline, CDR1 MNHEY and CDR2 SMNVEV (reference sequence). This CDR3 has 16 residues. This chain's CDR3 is CASSPIRRTGMETQYF. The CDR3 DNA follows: TGTGCCAGCAGCCCCATCCGTCGGACAGGGATGGAGACCCAGTACTTC.

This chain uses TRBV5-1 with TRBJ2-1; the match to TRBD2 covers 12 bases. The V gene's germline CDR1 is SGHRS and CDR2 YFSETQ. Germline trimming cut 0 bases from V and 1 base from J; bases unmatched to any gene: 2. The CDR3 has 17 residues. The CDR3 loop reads CASSLGLAGVSYNEQFF. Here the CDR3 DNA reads TGCGCCAGCAGCTTGGGACTAGCGGGAGTTTCCTACAATGAGCAGTTCTTC.

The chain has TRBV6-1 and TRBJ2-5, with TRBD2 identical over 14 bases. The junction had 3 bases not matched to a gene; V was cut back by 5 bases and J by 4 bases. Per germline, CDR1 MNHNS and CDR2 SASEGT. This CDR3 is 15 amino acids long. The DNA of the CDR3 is TGTGCCAGCAGTTGGACTAGCGGGAGGACAGAGACCCAGTACTTC. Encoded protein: CASSWTSGRTETQYF.

CDR3 sequence reads: CASSLEWASEAFF. The DNA for the CDR3 is TGTGCCAGCAGCTTAGAATGGGCGTCAGAAGCTTTCTTT. This chain uses TRBV11-2 with TRBJ1-1; no clear D gene. Germline V gene data show CDR1 as SGHAT and CDR2 as FQNNGV. Trimming took 0 bases from V and 8 from J, leaving 10 bases between them. CDR3 length equals 13 residues.

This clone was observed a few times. CDR3 sequence (DNA): TGCAGTGCCAAAAAGACATACGAGCAGTACTTC. This codes for CSAKKTYEQYF. V gene TRBV20-1 combines with J gene TRBJ2-7; D gene uncertain. Deletions cut 6 bases from V and 4 bases from J, with 10 bases between. Germline CDR1 and CDR2: DFQATT and SNEGSKA (reference sequence). The length of the CDR3 is 11 residues.

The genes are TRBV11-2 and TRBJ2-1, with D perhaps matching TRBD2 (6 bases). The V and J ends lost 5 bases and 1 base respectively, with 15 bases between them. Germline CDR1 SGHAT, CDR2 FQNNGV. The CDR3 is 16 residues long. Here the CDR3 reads CASSLTFGSSYNEQFF. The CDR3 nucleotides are TGTGCCAGCAGCCTGACCTTCGGGAGTTCCTACAATGAGCAGTTCTTC.

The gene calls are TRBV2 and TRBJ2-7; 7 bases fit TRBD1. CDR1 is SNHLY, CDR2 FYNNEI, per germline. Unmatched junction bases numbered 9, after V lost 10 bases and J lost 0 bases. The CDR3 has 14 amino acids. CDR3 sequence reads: CAITPGQSSYEQYF. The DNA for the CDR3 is TGTGCCATCACTCCGGGACAGAGCTCCTACGAGCAGTACTTC.

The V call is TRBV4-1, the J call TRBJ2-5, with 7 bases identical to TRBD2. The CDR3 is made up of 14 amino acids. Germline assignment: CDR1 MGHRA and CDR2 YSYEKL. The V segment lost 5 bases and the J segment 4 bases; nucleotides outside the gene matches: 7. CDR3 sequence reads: CASSYLAVVETQYF. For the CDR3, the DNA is TGCGCCAGCAGCTATCTAGCGGTGGTAGAGACCCAGTACTTC.

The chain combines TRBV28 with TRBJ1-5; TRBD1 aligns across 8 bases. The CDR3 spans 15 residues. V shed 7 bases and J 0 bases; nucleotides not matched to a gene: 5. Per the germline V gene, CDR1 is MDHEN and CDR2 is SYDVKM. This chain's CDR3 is CASTPGGPSNQPQHF. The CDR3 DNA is TGTGCCAGCACCCCAGGGGGCCCTAGCAATCAGCCCCAGCATTTT. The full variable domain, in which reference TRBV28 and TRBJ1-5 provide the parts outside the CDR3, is DVKVTQSSRYLVKRTGEKVFLECVQDMDHENMFWYRQDPGLGLRLIYFSYDVKMKEKGDIPEGYSVSREKKERFSLILESASTNQTSMYLCASTPGGPSNQPQHFGDGTRLSIL.

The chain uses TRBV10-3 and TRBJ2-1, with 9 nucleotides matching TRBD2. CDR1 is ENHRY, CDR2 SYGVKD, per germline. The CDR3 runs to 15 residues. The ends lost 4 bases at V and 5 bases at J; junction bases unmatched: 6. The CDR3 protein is CAISVGGRANNEQFF. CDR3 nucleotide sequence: TGTGCCATCAGTGTTGGCGGGAGGGCCAACAATGAGCAGTTCTTC.

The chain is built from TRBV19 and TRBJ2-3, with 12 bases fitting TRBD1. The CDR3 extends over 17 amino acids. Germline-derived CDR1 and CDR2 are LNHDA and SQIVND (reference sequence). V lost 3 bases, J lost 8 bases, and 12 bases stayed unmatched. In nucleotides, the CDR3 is TGTGCCAGTAGTATGGGACAGGGGGCCAACCGGGGCCGTACGCAGTATTTT. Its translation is CASSMGQGANRGRTQYF.

The CDR3 reads CASSLTSGPFSYEQYF. As DNA, the CDR3 is TGTGCCAGCAGTTTGACTAGCGGGCCCTTCTCCTACGAGCAGTACTTC. The chain is built from TRBV28 and TRBJ2-7; TRBD2 aligns across 10 bases. V was pared by 3 bases and J by 0 bases, with 5 bases of the junction left unmatched. The CDR3 contains 16 residues. Germline CDR1 is MDHEN and CDR2 is SYDVKM.

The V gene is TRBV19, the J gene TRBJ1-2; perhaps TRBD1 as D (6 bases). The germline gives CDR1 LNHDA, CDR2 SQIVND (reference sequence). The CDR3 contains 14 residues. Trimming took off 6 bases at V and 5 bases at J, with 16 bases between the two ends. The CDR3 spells CASRDGQHLYGYTF. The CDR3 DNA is TGTGCCAGTAGAGACGGACAGCACTTATATGGCTACACCTTC.

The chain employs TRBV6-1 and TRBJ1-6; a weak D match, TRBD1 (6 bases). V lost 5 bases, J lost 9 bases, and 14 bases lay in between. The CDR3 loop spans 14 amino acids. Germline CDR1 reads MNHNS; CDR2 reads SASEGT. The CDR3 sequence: CASSPLSTGSPLHF. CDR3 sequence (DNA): TGTGCCAGCAGTCCTCTATCGACAGGTTCACCCCTCCACTTT.

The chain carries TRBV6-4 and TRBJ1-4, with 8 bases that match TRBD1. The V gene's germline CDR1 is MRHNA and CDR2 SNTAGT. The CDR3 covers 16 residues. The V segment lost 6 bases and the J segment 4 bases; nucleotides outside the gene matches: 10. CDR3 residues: CASRTEPTGGNEKLFF. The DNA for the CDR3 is TGTGCCAGCAGGACCGAGCCAACAGGGGGTAATGAAAAACTGTTTTTT.

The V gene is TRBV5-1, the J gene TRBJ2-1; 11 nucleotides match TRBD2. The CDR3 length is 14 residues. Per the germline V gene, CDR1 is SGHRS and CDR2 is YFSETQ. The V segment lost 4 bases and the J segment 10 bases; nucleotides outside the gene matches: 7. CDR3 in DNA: TGCGCCAGCAGCCCCTTAGCGGGAGGGCCCGAGCAGTTCTTC. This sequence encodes CASSPLAGGPEQFF.

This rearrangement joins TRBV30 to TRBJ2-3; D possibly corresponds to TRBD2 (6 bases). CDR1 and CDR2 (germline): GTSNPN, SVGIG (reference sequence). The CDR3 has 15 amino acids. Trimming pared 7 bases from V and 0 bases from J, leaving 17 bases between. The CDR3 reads CASLGWGDSTDTQYF. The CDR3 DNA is TGTGCCTCTCTCGGGTGGGGGGATAGCACAGATACGCAGTATTTT.

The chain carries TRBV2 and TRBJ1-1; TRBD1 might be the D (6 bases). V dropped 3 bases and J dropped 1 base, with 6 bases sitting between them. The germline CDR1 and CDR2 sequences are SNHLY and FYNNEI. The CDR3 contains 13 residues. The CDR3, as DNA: TGTGCCAGCAGTGAGGGGGCGAACACTGAAGCTTTCTTT. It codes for CASSEGANTEAFF.

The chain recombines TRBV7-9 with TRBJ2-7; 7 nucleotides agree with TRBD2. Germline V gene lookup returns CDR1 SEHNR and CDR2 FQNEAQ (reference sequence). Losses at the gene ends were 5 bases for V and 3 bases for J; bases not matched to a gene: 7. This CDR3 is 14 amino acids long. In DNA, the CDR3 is TGTGCCAGCAGCCCTGAAGCGGGGAACTACGAGCAGTACTTC. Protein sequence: CASSPEAGNYEQYF.

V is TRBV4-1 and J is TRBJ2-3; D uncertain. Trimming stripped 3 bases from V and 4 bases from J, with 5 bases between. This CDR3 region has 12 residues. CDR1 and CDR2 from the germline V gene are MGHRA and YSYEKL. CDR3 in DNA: TGCGCCAGCAGCCACACAGCAGATACGCAGTATTTT. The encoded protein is CASSHTADTQYF.

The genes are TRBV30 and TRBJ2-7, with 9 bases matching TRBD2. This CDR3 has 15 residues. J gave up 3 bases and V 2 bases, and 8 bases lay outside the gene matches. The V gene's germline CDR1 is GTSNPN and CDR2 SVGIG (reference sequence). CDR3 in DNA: TGTGCCTGGAGTTCCACCTCTAGCGGGGTCTACGAGCAGTACTTC. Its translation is CAWSSTSSGVYEQYF.

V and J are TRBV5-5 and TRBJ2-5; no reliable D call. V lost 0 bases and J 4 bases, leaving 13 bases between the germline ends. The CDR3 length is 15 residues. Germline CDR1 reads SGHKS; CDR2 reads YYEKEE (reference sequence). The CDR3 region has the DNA TGTGCCAGCAGCTTGGGCGGTTCGAAGGTAGAGACCCAGTACTTC. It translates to CASSLGGSKVETQYF. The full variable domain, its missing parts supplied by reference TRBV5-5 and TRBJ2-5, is DAGVTQSPTHLIKTRGQQVTLRCSPISGHKSVSWYQQVLGQGPQFIFQYYEKEERGRGNFPDRFSARQFPNYSSELNVNALLLGDSALYLCASSLGGSKVETQYFGPGTRLLVL.

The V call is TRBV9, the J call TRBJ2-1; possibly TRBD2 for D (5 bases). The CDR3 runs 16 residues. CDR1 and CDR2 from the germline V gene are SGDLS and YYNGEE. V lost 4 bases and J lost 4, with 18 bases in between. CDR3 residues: CASSTSSLAPYNEQFF. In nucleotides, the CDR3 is TGTGCCAGCAGCACCTCGTCGCTAGCACCTTACAATGAGCAGTTCTTC.

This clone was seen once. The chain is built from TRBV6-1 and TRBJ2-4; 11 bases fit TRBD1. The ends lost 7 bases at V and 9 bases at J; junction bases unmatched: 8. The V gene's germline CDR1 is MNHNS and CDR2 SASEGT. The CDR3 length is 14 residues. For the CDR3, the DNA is TGTGCCAGCACGACCGGACAGGGGGCAGGCATTCAGTACTTC. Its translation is CASTTGQGAGIQYF.